Below, one TCR beta chain is given with its context. This clonotype was found a few times. What this receptor recognizes is not known. No clone much larger than this one lies a single base away; base qualities are absent. The instrument given in TCRdb is Illumina HiSeq 2500. Quantitative 5'-RACE with molecular barcodes was the method used to prepare the TCR beta libraries. The paper's data handling went like this. A new computational method based on a probabilistic model of VDJ rearrangement was used to identify disease-linked TCR variants. TCRdb handled the public reads itself, with Q25 trimming in fastp and clone calling in MiXCR, and kept productive beta chains. Every distinct CDR3 protein forms one entry, paired with its most common genes and DNA. The V and J calls and clone size come from TCRdb's table, not from the authors' own analysis. The sample table contains around 300,000 distinct CDR3 sequences; only one count was recorded for about 9.9% of them. The ten largest clonotypes hold about 10% of the sample.

Looking up the germline V gene yields CDR1 KGHSH and CDR2 LQKENI. The germline ends are 11 bases apart after V is trimmed by 1 base and J by 10 bases. Including cysteine and phenylalanine, the CDR3 has 14 amino acids. Solely the CDR3 DNA is kept, with 42 bases framed from the first base. The data were taken from a study of CD8 T cells in ankylosing spondylitis (dated by TCRdb to about 2017). Broadly, across the study: T cell receptor beta repertoires were profiled in healthy donors and ankylosing spondylitis patients so that disease-linked TCR variants could be found. Peripheral blood was sampled, and synovial fluid was additionally collected from ankylosing spondylitis patients. In total, the full study cohort was made up of some 100 healthy donors and some 26 ankylosing spondylitis patients.

Broader findings and caveats from the paper: Some motif variants were previously reported in synovial fluid and blood of reactive arthritis patients, suggesting common disease-initiation mechanisms. The disease-linked clones showed a CD8+ phenotype and occurred at relatively low frequencies in peripheral blood. The disease-linked clones were reported as significantly enriched in matched synovial fluid samples from ankylosing spondylitis patients. Blood from ankylosing spondylitis patients appeared to be characterized by a TCR beta motif made up of about 8 highly homologous amino acid variants.

The sequence is built from TRBV18 and TRBJ1-6; the D gene lacks a confident call. The material sequenced was blood, either unsorted or a sorted T cell fraction (not recorded which). The TCR comes from a female donor with ankylosing spondylitis or in good health (not recorded which). The CDR3 region has the sequence CASSPREEESPLHF. The nucleotide sequence is given as TGTGCCAGCTCACCACGCGAAGAAGAGTCACCCCTCCACTTT.